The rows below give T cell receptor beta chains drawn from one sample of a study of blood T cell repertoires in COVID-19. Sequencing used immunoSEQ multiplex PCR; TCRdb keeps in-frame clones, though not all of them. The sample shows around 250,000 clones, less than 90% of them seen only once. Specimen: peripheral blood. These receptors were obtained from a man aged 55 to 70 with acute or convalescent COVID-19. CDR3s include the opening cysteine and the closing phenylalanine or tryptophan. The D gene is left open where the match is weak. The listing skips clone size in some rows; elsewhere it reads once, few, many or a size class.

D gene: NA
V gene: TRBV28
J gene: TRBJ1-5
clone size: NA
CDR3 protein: CASSLRGLPQGQPQHF
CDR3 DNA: TGTGCCAGCAGTCTACGGGGACTCCCTCAGGGACAGCCCCAGCATTTT

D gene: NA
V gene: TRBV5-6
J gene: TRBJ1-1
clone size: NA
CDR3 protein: CASSRKDRRTARNTEAFF
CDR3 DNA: TGTGCCAGCAGCCGCAAGGACAGAAGGACAGCAAGGAACACTGAAGCTTTCTTT

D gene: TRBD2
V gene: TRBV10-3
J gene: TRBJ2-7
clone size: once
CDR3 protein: CAISERTREGYEQYF
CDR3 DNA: TGTGCCATCAGTGAAAGAACGCGGGAGGGCTACGAGCAGTACTTC

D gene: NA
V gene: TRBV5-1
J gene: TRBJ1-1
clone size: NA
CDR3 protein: CASSLFRQPGTEAFF
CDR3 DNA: TGCGCCAGCAGCCTCTTTAGACAGCCCGGCACTGAAGCTTTCTTT

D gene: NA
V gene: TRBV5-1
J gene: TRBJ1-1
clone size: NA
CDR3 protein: CASTFKNTEAFF
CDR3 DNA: TGCGCCAGCACTTTTAAGAACACTGAAGCTTTCTTT

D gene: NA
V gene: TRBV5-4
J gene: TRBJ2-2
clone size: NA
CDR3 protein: CASSLGRAGELFF
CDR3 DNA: TGTGCCAGCAGCTTGGGGAGAGCGGGGGAGCTGTTTTTT

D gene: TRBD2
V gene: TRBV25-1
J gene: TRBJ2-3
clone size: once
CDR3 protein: CASSSGLALSTDTQYF
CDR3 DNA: TGTGCCAGCAGTTCCGGACTAGCGCTAAGCACAGATACGCAGTATTTT

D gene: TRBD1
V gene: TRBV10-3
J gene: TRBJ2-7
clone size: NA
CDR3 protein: CAISESGQGSYEQYF
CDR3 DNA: TGTGCCATCAGTGAGTCTGGACAGGGGTCCTACGAGCAGTACTTC

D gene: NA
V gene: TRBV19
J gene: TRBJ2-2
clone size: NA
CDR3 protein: CASSFEVAATGELFF
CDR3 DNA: TGTGCCAGTAGTTTCGAAGTAGCTGCGACCGGGGAGCTGTTTTTT

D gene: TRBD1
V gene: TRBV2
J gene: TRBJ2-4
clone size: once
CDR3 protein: CASSEYVTGHILAKNIQYF
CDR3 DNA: TGTGCCAGCAGTGAATATGTGACAGGGCACATACTAGCCAAAAACATTCAGTACTTC

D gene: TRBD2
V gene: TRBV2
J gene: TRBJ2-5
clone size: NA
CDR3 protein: CASRAGGPGETQYF
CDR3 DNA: TGTGCCAGCAGAGCGGGAGGGCCTGGGGAGACCCAGTACTTC

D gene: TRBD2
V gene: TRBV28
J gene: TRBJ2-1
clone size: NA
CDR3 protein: CASSLLAGGGSYNEQFF
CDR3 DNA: TGTGCCAGCAGTTTACTAGCGGGAGGAGGCTCCTACAATGAGCAGTTCTTC

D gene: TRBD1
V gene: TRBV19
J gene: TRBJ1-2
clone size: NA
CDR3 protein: CASIEEGTANRYTF
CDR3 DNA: TGTGCCAGTATCGAAGAGGGGACAGCAAATCGCTACACCTTC

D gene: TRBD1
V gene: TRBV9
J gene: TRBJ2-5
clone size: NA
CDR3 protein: CASSVGDRPETQYF
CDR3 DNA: TGTGCCAGCAGCGTCGGGGACAGACCAGAGACCCAGTACTTC

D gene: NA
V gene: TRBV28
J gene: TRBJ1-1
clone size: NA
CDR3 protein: CASRLTPGPPGAEAFF
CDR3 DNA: TGTGCCAGCAGGCTAACCCCCGGGCCCCCCGGGGCTGAAGCTTTCTTT

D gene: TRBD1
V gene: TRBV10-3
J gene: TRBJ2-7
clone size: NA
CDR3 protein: CAISDLRGQGSYEQYF
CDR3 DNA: TGTGCCATCAGTGATTTAAGGGGACAGGGTTCTTACGAGCAGTACTTC

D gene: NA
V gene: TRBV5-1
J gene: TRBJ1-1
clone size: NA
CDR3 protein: CASSRGLGTEAFF
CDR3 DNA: TGCGCCAGCAGCCGGGGTCTGGGCACTGAAGCTTTCTTT